This T cell receptor (beta chain) was captured in a study of T-cell reconstitution after alpha-beta-depleted transplantation in children. The CDR3 is 16 residues long. J lost 6 bases, V lost 5 bases, and 11 bases had no gene match. Using unique molecular identifiers, the investigators prepared the TCRbeta library. Each CDR3 protein is one row after TCRdb ran MiXCR on the PCR reads. The table lists some 500,000 distinct CDR3 sequences, 15% to 20% of them singletons, with more than 2.5% in the top ten. The starting material was PBMCs from the stem cell graft donor, obtained from the stem cell graft. The chain carries TRBV12-3 or TRBV12-4 and TRBJ2-3; 10 nucleotides match TRBD2. The clonotype originates from a human donor who donated a stem cell graft to a child with acute lymphoblastic leukemia. The CDR3 protein is CASSPLAGVVSDTQYF. In DNA form, the CDR3 reads TGTGCCAGCAGTCCTCTAGCGGGAGTTGTCTCCGATACGCAGTATTTT.